Below, 21 T cell receptor beta chains from the same sample are listed, as sequenced in a study of cytomegalovirus exposure and HLA in healthy donors. The primer mix had 60 Vbeta and 13 Jbeta primers. Some clones are missing from TCRdb's copy, which holds only in-frame ones; the method was immunoSEQ multiplex PCR. Of 75,000 to 100,000 clones listed, 69% are singletons. What was sequenced was PBMCs. These TCRs come from a female donor in good health and CMV-seronegative.

V usage is TRBV13 and J usage is TRBJ1-1; maybe TRBD1 (5 bases). Per the germline V gene, CDR1 is PRHDT and CDR2 is FYEKMQ (reference sequence). Trimming left V 5 bases short and J 4 bases short, with 14 bases between. The CDR3 covers 14 residues. DNA for the CDR3: TGTGCCAGCAGCCAGGGCCTCGGGAGCACTGAAGCTTTCTTT. As protein: CASSQGLGSTEAFF.

This CDR3 reads CSVEEETQSGLAGVTGANVLTF. The CDR3 coding sequence is TGCAGCGTTGAAGAGGAAACACAGTCCGGACTAGCGGGAGTAACTGGGGCCAACGTCCTGACTTTC. The chain links TRBV29-1 to TRBJ2-6; 13 positions agree with TRBD2. V shed 0 bases, J shed 2 bases, and the junction held 16 bases outside the gene matches. Germline values: CDR1 SQVTM, CDR2 ANQGSEA. The CDR3 contains 22 residues. Variable domain in full (rest from reference TRBV29-1 and TRBJ2-6): SAVISQKPSRDICQRGTSLTIQCQVDSQVTMMFWYRQQPGQSLTLIATANQGSEATYESGFVIDKFPISRPNLTFSTLTVSNMSPEDSSIYLCSVEEETQSGLAGVTGANVLTFGAGSRLTVL.

The rearrangement joins TRBV2 to TRBJ1-5; 9 nucleotides match TRBD1. The CDR3 spans 15 residues. With 4 bases clipped from V and 4 bases from J, the junction kept 5 bases outside the gene matches. The germline V gene encodes CDR1 SNHLY and CDR2 FYNNEI. DNA of the CDR3: TGTGCCAGCAGTGTTGGACAGGGGCCTAATCAGCCCCAGCATTTT. It codes for CASSVGQGPNQPQHF.

The rearrangement joins TRBV4-3 to TRBJ2-1, with TRBD2 identical over 7 bases. Germline V lookup: CDR1 LGHNA, CDR2 YSLEER. The CDR3 has 17 residues. The V segment lost 0 bases and the J segment 0 bases; nucleotides outside the gene matches: 5. CDR3 sequence: CASSQDRGVGSYNEQFF. DNA of the CDR3: TGCGCCAGCAGCCAAGATCGGGGGGTTGGCTCCTACAATGAGCAGTTCTTC.

The J gene is TRBJ1-3, the V gene TRBV4-1; D not resolved. The V gene lost 0 bases and the J gene lost 0 bases, with 18 bases spanning the gap. This CDR3 is built from 19 residues. Germline CDR1 reads MGHRA; CDR2 reads YSYEKL. The DNA for the CDR3 is TGCGCCAGCAGCCAAGAAAGGCAGGAAGGTTCACACTCTGGAAACACCATATATTTT. Translated: CASSQERQEGSHSGNTIYF.

V usage is TRBV10-1 and J usage is TRBJ2-2; TRBD2 matches at 10 bases. The junction had 8 bases not matched to a gene; V was cut back by 8 bases and J by 5 bases. The CDR3 runs to 15 residues. Looked up from germline, CDR1 is WNHNN and CDR2 is SYGVQD (reference sequence). In DNA, the CDR3 is TGCGCCAGCGGCCCCGGGACTAGCGATACCGGGGAGCTGTTTTTT. Residues: CASGPGTSDTGELFF.

Regarding this clone: Distinct nucleotide sequences in the sample also encode this CDR3. The V gene is TRBV28, the J gene TRBJ2-2, with TRBD2 as a possible D gene (6 bases). CDR1 and CDR2 from the germline V gene are MDHEN and SYDVKM. The CDR3 sequence is 15 residues long. Trimming cost V 4 bases and J 0 bases, with 9 bases left between them. CDR3 protein: CASSSAGANTGELFF. The CDR3 DNA is TGTGCCAGCAGTTCAGCGGGCGCGAACACCGGGGAGCTGTTTTTT.

The J gene is TRBJ1-1, the V gene TRBV9; no clear D. Germline CDR1 SGDLS, CDR2 YYNGEE. This CDR3 contains 10 residues. V lost 3 bases and J 13 bases, leaving 10 bases between the germline ends. CDR3 bases: TGTGCCAGCAGCGGCGCTTCCCTTTTCTTT. It translates to CASSGASLFF.

Only a few counts were recorded for this clone. DNA of the CDR3: TGTGCCAGCAGCGTAGGGGACAGTCAAGAGACCCAGTACTTC. Protein: CASSVGDSQETQYF. The genes are TRBV9 and TRBJ2-5, with 7 bases that match TRBD1. The CDR3 spans 14 residues. In germline, CDR1 is SGDLS, CDR2 YYNGEE. V was pared by 0 bases and J by 2 bases, with 1 base of the junction left unmatched.

This chain joins TRBV28 and TRBJ2-3; D gene uncertain. Germline loops: CDR1 MDHEN, CDR2 SYDVKM. The CDR3 covers 13 residues. Trimming pared 4 bases from V and 4 bases from J, leaving 9 bases between. The CDR3 nucleotides are TGTGCCAGCAGTTCGCTATTCCCAGATACGCAGTATTTT. Translation gives CASSSLFPDTQYF.

V gene TRBV6-4 combines with J gene TRBJ2-1; possible D gene TRBD1, 6 bases. The CDR3 extends over 13 amino acids. Germline assignment: CDR1 MRHNA and CDR2 SNTAGT. Trimming shortened V by 4 bases and J by 8 bases, and 12 bases separated the two germline ends. The CDR3 nucleotides read TGTGCCAGCAGTGTCAGACAGGCCGATGAGCAGTTCTTC. It translates to CASSVRQADEQFF.

The rearrangement uses TRBV6-5 and TRBJ2-7; TRBD2 agrees at 7 bases. J gave up 4 bases and V 7 bases, and 13 bases lay outside the gene matches. The CDR3 length is 15 residues. Germline values: CDR1 MNHEY, CDR2 SVGAGI. CDR3 residues: CASTLSGEGRYEQYF. The CDR3, as DNA: TGTGCCAGCACATTGTCGGGGGAGGGCCGGTACGAGCAGTACTTC.

J is TRBJ2-3 and V is TRBV27; TRBD1 might be the D (6 bases). Germline CDR1 is MNHEY and CDR2 is SMNVEV (reference sequence). Trimming took off 6 bases at V and 8 bases at J, with 21 bases between the two ends. This CDR3 contains 15 residues. The CDR3 DNA follows: TGTGCCAGCAGGGGACACCTTTCTACTCATGTTACGCAGTATTTT. This translates into CASRGHLSTHVTQYF.

This clone was found a few times. The CDR3 sequence is CASSPVAENTEAFF. The CDR3 DNA follows: TGTGCCAGCAGCCCAGTCGCCGAGAACACTGAAGCTTTCTTT. The J gene is TRBJ1-1, the V gene TRBV5-5; D gene ambiguous. V dropped 4 bases and J dropped 1 base, with 11 bases sitting between them. CDR3 length: 14 amino acids. Germline CDR1 and CDR2: SGHKS and YYEKEE (reference sequence).

This clone showed up just a few times. The rearrangement links TRBV5-1 to TRBJ1-1; tentatively, D is TRBD1 (6 bases). Germline lookup yields CDR1 SGHRS and CDR2 YFSETQ. The CDR3 is made up of 13 amino acids. Deletions cut 1 base from V and 8 bases from J, with 12 bases between. CDR3: CASSLRGGREAFF. The DNA for the CDR3 is TGCGCCAGCAGCTTGAGGGGGGGGAGGGAAGCTTTCTTT.

The rearrangement links TRBV7-2 to TRBJ2-1, with TRBD1 matching 8 bases. Germline trimming cut 5 bases from V and 6 bases from J; bases unmatched to any gene: 3. Germline V CDR1 and CDR2: SGHTA, FQGNSA. CDR3 size: 13 residues. CDR3 protein: CASSPGQGNEQFF. CDR3 nucleotides: TGTGCCAGCAGCCCCGGACAGGGCAATGAGCAGTTCTTC.

This clone was observed a handful of times. CDR3 sequence (DNA): TGCAGCGTTGAGCGCCCGGGGGAGTCTTGGGAGCAGTTCTTC. Protein sequence: CSVERPGESWEQFF. V is TRBV29-1 and J is TRBJ2-1; weak D call: TRBD2 (6 bases). This CDR3 is built from 14 residues. Germline V gene lookup returns CDR1 SQVTM and CDR2 ANQGSEA. V was trimmed by 3 bases and J by 10 bases, leaving 19 bases between them.

The CDR3 coding sequence is TGTGCCAGCAGCCCCCTTAGCGGGAGGGGGAATGAGCAGTTCTTC. Its translation: CASSPLSGRGNEQFF. The chain has TRBV7-3 and TRBJ2-1; 11 bases match TRBD2. Germline values: CDR1 SGHTA, CDR2 FQGTGA. V lost 5 bases and J lost 7; bases outside the gene matches: 7. The CDR3 loop spans 15 amino acids.

The V gene is TRBV15, the J gene TRBJ2-7; TRBD1 might be the D (6 bases). CDR3 length: 14 amino acids. Trimming cost V 0 bases and J 1 base, with 7 bases left between them. Germline-derived CDR1 and CDR2 are LNHNV and YYDKDF (reference sequence). In nucleotides, the CDR3 is TGTGCCACCAGCAGAGAGACAGGTTCCTACGAGCAGTACTTC. Amino acids: CATSRETGSYEQYF.

The rearrangement uses TRBV9 and TRBJ2-1, with D possibly TRBD2 on 5 matching bases. The CDR3 totals 14 residues. The V gene's germline CDR1 is SGDLS and CDR2 YYNGEE. Trimming removed 5 bases from V and 0 bases from J, with 9 bases in between. The DNA for the CDR3 is TGTGCCAGCAGTGCGACTACCTCCTACAATGAGCAGTTCTTC. Translated: CASSATTSYNEQFF.

The V call is TRBV5-1, the J call TRBJ2-5; TRBD1 matches 8 bases. The CDR3 contains 15 residues. The V gene end was trimmed by 0 bases and the J gene end by 5 bases; junction bases not matched to a gene: 6. CDR1 is SGHRS, CDR2 YFSETQ, per germline. CDR3 sequence: CASSLDQGAGETQYF. DNA of the CDR3: TGCGCCAGCAGCTTGGACCAGGGGGCTGGGGAGACCCAGTACTTC.